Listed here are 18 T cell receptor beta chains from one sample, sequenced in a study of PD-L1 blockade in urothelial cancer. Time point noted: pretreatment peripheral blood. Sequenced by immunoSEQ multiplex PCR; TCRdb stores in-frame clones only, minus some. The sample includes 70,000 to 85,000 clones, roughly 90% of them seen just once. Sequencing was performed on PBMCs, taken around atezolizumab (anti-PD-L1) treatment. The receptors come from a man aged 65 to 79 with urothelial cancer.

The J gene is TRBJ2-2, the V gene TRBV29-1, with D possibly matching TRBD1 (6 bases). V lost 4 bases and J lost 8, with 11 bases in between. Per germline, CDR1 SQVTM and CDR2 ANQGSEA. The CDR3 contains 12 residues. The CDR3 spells CSVGEQGGELFF. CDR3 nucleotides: TGCAGCGTTGGGGAACAGGGAGGGGAGCTGTTTTTT.

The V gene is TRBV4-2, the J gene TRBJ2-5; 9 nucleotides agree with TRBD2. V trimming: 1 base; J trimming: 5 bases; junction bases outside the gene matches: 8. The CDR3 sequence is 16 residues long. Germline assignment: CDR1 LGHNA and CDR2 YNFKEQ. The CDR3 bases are TGTGCCAGCAGCCAAGGAGTAGCGGGAGTTGGGGAGACCCAGTACTTC. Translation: CASSQGVAGVGETQYF.

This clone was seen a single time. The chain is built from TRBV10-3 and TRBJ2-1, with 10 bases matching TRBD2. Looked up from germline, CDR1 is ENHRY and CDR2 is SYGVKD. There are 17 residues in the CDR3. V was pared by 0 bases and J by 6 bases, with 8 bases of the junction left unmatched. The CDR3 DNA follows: TGTGCCATCAGTGAGTCGATCCTAGCGGGAGTCCTCAATGAGCAGTTCTTC. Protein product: CAISESILAGVLNEQFF.

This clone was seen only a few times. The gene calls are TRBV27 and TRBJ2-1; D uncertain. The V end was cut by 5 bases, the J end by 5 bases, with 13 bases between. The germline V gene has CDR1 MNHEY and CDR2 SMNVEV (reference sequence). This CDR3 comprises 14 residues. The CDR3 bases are TGTGCCAGCAGTCTGGGCCCAAAGCACAATGAGCAGTTCTTC. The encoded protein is CASSLGPKHNEQFF.

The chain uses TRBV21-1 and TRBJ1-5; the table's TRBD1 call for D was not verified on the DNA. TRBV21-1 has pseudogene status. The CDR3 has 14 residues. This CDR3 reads CATGRKDNNQPQHF. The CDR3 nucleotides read TGTGCCACCGGTCGTAAGGACAACAATCAGCCCCAGCATTTT.

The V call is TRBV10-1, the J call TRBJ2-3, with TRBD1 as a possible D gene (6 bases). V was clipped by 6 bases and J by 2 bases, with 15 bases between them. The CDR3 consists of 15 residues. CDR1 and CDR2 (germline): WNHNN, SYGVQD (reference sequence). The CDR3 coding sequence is TGCGCCAGCAGCGACGGGCCAGGGGTCACAGATACGCAGTATTTT. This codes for CASSDGPGVTDTQYF.

CDR3 region: CASSPRPGQSYEQYF. CDR3 sequence (DNA): TGTGCCAGCAGTCCTCGGCCGGGACAGTCCTACGAGCAGTACTTC. The chain uses TRBV27 and TRBJ2-7, with 7 bases identical to TRBD1. The CDR3 spans 15 residues. V lost 5 bases, J lost 1 base, and 8 bases stayed unmatched. The V gene's germline CDR1 is MNHEY and CDR2 SMNVEV (reference sequence).

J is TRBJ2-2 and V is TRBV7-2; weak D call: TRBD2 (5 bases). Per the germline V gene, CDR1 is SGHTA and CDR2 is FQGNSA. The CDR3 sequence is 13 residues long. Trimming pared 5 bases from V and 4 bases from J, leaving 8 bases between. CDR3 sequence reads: CASSLGGTGELFF. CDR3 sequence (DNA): TGTGCCAGCAGCCTTGGAGGCACCGGGGAGCTGTTTTTT.

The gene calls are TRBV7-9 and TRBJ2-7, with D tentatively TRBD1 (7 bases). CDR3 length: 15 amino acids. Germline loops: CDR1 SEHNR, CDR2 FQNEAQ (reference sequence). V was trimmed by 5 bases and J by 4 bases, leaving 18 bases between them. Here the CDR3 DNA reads TGTGCCAGCAGCCAATCCGAGACAGGGAGGTACGAGCAGTACTTC. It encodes CASSQSETGRYEQYF.

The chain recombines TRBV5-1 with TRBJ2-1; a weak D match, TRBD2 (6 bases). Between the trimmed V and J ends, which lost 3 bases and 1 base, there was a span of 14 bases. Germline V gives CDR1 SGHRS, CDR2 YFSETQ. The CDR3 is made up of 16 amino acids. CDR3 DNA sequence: TGCGCCAGCAGCTACGGGGGTAGCGGTTCCTACAATGAGCAGTTCTTC. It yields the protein CASSYGGSGSYNEQFF.

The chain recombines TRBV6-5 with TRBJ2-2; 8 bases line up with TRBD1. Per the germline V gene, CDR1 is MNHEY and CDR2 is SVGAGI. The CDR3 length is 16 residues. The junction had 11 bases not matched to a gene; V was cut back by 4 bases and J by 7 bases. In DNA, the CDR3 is TGTGCCAGCAGTTGGGCAGGGGGCTCGTCGGGCGGGGAGCTGTTTTTT. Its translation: CASSWAGGSSGGELFF.

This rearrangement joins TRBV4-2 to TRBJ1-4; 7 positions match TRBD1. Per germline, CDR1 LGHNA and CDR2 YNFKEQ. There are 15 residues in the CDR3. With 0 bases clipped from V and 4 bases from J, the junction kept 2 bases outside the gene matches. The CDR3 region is CASSQDYRGNEKLFF. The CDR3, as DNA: TGTGCCAGCAGCCAAGATTACAGGGGTAATGAAAAACTGTTTTTT.

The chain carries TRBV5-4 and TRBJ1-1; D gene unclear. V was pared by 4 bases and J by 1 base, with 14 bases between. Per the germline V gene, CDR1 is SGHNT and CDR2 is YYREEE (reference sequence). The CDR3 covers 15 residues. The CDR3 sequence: CASSGPADGNTEAFF. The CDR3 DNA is TGTGCCAGCAGCGGGCCGGCCGACGGGAACACTGAAGCTTTCTTT.

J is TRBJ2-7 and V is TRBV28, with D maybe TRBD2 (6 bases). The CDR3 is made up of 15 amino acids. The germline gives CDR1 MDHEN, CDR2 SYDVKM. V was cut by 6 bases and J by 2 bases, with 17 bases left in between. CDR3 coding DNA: TGTGCCAGCAGCTATGGAGGGTCTACCACCTACGAGCAGTACTTC. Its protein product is CASSYGGSTTYEQYF.

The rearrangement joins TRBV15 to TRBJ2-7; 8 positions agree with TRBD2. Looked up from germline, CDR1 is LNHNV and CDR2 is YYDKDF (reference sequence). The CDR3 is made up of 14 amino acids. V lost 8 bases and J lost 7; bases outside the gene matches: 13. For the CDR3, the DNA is TGTGCCACCTCCCTTAAAGCGGGAGTCGGTGAGCAGTACTTC. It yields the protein CATSLKAGVGEQYF.

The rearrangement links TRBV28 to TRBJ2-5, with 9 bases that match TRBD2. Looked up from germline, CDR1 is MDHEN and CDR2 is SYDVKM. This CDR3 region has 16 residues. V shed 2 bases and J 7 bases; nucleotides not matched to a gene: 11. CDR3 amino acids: CASSLDELAGRGTQYF. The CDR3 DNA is TGTGCCAGCAGTTTAGATGAGCTAGCGGGGAGAGGGACCCAGTACTTC. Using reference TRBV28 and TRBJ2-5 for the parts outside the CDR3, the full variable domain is DVKVTQSSRYLVKRTGEKVFLECVQDMDHENMFWYRQDPGLGLRLIYFSYDVKMKEKGDIPEGYSVSREKKERFSLILESASTNQTSMYLCASSLDELAGRGTQYFGPGTRLLVL.

CDR3: CASSLYVGGTFFPYEQYF. The CDR3 DNA reads as TGTGCCAGCAGCTTATATGTGGGAGGAACTTTTTTCCCCTACGAGCAGTACTTC. V and J are TRBV7-2 and TRBJ2-7; tentatively, D is TRBD2 (6 bases). The CDR3 has 18 amino acids. The germline V gene has CDR1 SGHTA and CDR2 FQGNSA. V dropped 2 bases and J dropped 2 bases, with 22 bases sitting between them.

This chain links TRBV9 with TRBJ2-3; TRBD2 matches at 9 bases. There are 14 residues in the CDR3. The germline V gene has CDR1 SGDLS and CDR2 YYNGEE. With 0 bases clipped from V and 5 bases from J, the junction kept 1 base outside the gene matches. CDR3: CASSVGAGGDTQYF. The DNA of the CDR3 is TGTGCCAGCAGCGTAGGAGCGGGAGGAGATACGCAGTATTTT.